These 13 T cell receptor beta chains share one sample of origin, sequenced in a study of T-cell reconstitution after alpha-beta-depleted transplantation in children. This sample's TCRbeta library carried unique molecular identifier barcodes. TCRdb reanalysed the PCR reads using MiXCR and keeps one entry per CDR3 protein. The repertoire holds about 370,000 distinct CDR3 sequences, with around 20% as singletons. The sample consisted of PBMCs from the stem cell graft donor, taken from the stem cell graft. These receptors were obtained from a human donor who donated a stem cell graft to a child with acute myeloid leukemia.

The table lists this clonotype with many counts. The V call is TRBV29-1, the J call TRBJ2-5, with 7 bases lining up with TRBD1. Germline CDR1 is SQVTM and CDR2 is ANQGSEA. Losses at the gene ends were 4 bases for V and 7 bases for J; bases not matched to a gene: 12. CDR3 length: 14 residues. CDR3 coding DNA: TGCAGCGTTGGTAGTCAGGGGGACATCGGGACCCAGTACTTC. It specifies CSVGSQGDIGTQYF.

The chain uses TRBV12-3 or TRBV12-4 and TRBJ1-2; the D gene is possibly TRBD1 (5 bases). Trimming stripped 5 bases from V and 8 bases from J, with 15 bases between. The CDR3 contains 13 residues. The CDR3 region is CASSLDGTRGYTF. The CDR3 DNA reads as TGTGCCAGCAGTCTCGACGGGACTCGAGGCTACACCTTC.

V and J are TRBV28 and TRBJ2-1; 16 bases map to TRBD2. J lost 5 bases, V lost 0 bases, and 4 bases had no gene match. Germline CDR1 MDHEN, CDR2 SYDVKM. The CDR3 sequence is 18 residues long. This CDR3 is CASSLWGLAGGKNNEQFF. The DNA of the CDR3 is TGTGCCAGCAGTTTATGGGGACTAGCGGGAGGGAAAAACAATGAGCAGTTCTTC.

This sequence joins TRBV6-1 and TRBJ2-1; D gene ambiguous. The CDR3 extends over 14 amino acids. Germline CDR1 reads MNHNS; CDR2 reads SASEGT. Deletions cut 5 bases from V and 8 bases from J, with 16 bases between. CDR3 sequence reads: CASSQDASFDEQFF. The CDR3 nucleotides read TGTGCCAGCAGTCAAGACGCTAGTTTCGATGAGCAGTTCTTC.

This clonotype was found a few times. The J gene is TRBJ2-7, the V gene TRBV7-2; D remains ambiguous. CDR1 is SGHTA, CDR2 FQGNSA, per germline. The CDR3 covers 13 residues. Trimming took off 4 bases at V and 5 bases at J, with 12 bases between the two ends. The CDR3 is CASSYGSWNEQYF. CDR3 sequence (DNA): TGTGCCAGCAGCTATGGTAGCTGGAACGAGCAGTACTTC.

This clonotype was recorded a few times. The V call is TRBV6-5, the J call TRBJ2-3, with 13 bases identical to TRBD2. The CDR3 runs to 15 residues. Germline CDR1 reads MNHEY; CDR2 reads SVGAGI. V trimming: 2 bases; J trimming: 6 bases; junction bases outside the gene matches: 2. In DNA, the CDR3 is TGTGCCAGCAGTTACGGGACTAGCGGGATCGATACGCAGTATTTT. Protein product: CASSYGTSGIDTQYF.

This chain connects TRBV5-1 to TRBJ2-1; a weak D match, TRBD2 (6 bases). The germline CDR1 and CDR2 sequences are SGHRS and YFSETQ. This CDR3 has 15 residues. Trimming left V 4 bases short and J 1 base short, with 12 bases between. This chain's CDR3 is CASSILSGSYNEQFF. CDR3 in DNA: TGCGCCAGCAGCATACTTAGCGGTTCCTACAATGAGCAGTTCTTC.

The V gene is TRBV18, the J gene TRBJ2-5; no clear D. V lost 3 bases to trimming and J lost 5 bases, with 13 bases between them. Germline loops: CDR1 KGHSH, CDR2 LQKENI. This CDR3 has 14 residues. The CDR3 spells CASSPAQVSETQYF. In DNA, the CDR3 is TGTGCCAGCTCACCCGCCCAGGTTTCGGAGACCCAGTACTTC.

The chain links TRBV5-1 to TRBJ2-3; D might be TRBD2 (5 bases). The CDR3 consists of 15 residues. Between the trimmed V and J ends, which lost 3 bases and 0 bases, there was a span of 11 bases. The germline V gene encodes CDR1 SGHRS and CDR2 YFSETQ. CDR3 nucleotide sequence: TGCGCCAGCAGCTATTCCGGGGAGAGCACAGATACGCAGTATTTT. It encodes CASSYSGESTDTQYF. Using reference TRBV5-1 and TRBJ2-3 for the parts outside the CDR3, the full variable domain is KAGVTQTPRYLIKTRGQQVTLSCSPISGHRSVSWYQQTPGQGLQFLFEYFSETQRNKGNFPGRFSGRQFSNSRSEMNVSTLELGDSALYLCASSYSGESTDTQYFGPGTRLTVL.

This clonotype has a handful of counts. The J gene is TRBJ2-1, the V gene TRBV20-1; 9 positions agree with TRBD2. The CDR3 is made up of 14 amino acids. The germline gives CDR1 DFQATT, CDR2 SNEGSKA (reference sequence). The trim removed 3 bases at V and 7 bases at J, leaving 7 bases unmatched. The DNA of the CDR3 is TGCAGTGCTAGCATAGCGGGAGTTCGGAATGAGCAGTTCTTC. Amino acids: CSASIAGVRNEQFF.

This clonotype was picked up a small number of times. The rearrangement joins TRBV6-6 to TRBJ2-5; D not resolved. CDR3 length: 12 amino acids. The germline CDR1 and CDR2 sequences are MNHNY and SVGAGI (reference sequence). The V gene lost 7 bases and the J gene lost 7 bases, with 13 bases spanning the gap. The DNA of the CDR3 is TGTGCCAGCACGGGTTTGGACGGGACCCAGTACTTC. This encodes CASTGLDGTQYF.

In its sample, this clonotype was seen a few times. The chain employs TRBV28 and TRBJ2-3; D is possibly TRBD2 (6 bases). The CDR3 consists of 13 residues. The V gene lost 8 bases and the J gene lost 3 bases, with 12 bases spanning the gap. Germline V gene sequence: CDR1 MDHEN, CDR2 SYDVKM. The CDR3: CASLGGATDTQYF. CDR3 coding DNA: TGTGCCAGCCTCGGGGGAGCTACAGATACGCAGTATTTT.

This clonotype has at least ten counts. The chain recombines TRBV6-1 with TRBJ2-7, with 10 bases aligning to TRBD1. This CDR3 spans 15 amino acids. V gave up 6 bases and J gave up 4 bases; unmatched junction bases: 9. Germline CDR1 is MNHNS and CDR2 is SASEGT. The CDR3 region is CASSRPGGQGYEQYF. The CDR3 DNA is TGTGCCAGCAGCCGCCCGGGGGGACAGGGGTACGAGCAGTACTTC.